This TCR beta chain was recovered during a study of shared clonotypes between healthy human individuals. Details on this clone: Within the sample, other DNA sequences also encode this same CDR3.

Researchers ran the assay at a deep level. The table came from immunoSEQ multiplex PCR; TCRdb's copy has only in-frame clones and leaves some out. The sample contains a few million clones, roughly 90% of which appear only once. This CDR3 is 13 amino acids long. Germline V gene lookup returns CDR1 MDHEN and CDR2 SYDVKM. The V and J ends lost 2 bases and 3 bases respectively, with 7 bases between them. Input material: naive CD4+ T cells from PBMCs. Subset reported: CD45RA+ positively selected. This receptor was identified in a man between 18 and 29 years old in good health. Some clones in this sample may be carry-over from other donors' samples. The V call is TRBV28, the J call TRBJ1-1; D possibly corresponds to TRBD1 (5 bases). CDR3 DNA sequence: TGTGCCAGCAGTTTACCCAGGGACACTGAAGCTTTCTTT. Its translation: CASSLPRDTEAFF.